What follows describes a single T cell receptor (beta chain). Its antigen target is currently unknown. The input lacks base qualities; no much larger clone sits a single base away. The sample originates from a study of Ad26.COV2.S vaccination and SARS-CoV-2 variants (dated by TCRdb to the early 2020s). At the level of the whole study: Sequencing of the TCRbeta repertoire served to evaluate the specificity and breadth of SARS-CoV-2-reactive T cell receptors following Ad26.COV2.S vaccination. A total of 32 samples were included in the TCR-sequenced set, comprising some 20 Ad26.COV2.S vaccine recipients, 5 placebo recipients and 8 SARS-CoV-2 convalescent individuals. Overall results and qualifications from the work: The authors noted that the TCR breadth and depth analyses may have underestimated total T cell responses. Substantial breadth of spike-specific CD8+ and CD4+ T cell responses was reported after vaccination. Spike-specific TCR breadth was higher in Ad26.COV2.S recipients than in placebo recipients (P = 0.0014). Vaccine and placebo recipients had comparable non-spike TCR breadth, which fits with the vaccine containing only spike.

The CDR3 runs 12 amino acids, cysteine and phenylalanine included. Only the CDR3 DNA stays, 36 bases, in frame from base 1. Trimming takes 4 bases from V and 4 bases from J, and the germline ends sit 8 bases apart. CDR1 and CDR2, per the germline V gene (reference sequence), are SGHNT and YYREEE. According to the study, the label for this sample's time point signals: individuals recovered from natural SARS-CoV-2 infection. TCRbeta CDR3 regions were sequenced with the immunoSEQ Assay. After extraction, genomic DNA underwent amplification by bias-controlled multiplex PCR, followed by high-throughput sequencing. In the original analysis: To quantify the absolute abundance of every unique TCRbeta CDR3 region, sequences were collapsed and filtered. Usable DNA was measured by amplifying reference genes present in all nucleated cells, and TCRbeta template counts were normalized to that usable DNA to estimate T cell fraction. Repertoire TCRs were annotated as SARS-CoV-2-specific by exact matching of V gene, CDR3 amino acid sequence and J gene to a known reactive TCR set. The reference SARS-CoV-2 TCR set came from MIRA and was filtered for enrichment in COVID-19-positive ImmuneCODE repertoires, removing public or cross-reactive TCRs. Drawing on the MIRA antigens, annotated TCRs were analysed further at the level of specific ORF or position within ORF. Breadth was defined as annotated unique rearrangements over total unique productive rearrangements; depth was the summed frequency of those rearrangements. TCR breadth was compared between groups using two-sided Wilcoxon rank-sum tests. In its TCRdb copy, this immuneACCESS table keeps in-frame sequences only and misses some clones. Where compared with another copy, unresolved V genes explain less than half of these, and the others have no known cause. Clone size and the V and J calls come from that table; the DNA yielded D and trimming. Recorded for this sample are about 350,000 clones; about 91% of them occurred a single time. Of the sample, 3.9% falls within the top ten clones.

The chain couples TRBV5-4 to TRBJ1-2, with the D gene call left open. The source is a human donor who had recovered from COVID-19. Specimen: peripheral blood, collected after recovery from COVID-19. CDR3 protein: CASSIDLYGYTF. The DNA sequence is given as TGTGCCAGCAGCATCGACCTCTATGGCTACACCTTC. Extended through the reference TRBV5-4 and TRBJ1-2 proteins, this CDR3 yields the full variable domain: ETGVTQSPTHLIKTRGQQVTLRCSSQSGHNTVSWYQQALGQGPQFIFQYYREEENGRGNFPPRFSGLQFPNYSSELNVNALELDDSALYLCASSIDLYGYTFGSGTRLTVV.